The 16 T cell receptor beta chains reported below all come from one sample, sequenced in a study of cytomegalovirus exposure and HLA in healthy donors (dated by TCRdb to about 2017). Library generation was performed with the immunoSEQ multiplex PCR assay. A mixture of 60 forward primers for TCR Vbeta segments and 13 reverse primers for TCR Jbeta segments was used in the multiplex PCR. Entries here come from immuneACCESS through TCRdb and include only in-frame sequences with V and J called. Some clones fail to appear in such tables; in the studies checked, an unresolved V gene covers under half of the shortfall, and the cause of the remainder is unknown. The sample data list tens of thousands of clones, and approximately 65% of these were observed just once. The ten largest clones add up to around 5.9% of the sample. Sequencing input: PBMCs. These receptors all come from a man aged 30 to 45 in good health and CMV-seronegative.

The CDR3 DNA follows: TGTGCCAGCAGCCCGGGACAGCTGTACGAGCAGTACTTC. Amino acids: CASSPGQLYEQYF. This chain joins TRBV5-4 and TRBJ2-7; 7 bases line up with TRBD1. This CDR3 region has 13 residues. Germline CDR1 and CDR2: SGHNT and YYREEE (reference sequence). The J segment lost 4 bases and the V segment lost 4 bases, leaving 5 bases of the junction unmatched.

This clone was recorded once. The chain links TRBV5-1 to TRBJ1-2, with TRBD1 identical over 9 bases. With 0 bases clipped from V and 4 bases from J, the junction kept 4 bases outside the gene matches. This CDR3 region has 15 residues. Germline CDR1 SGHRS, CDR2 YFSETQ. CDR3: CASSLGQGVSYGYTF. The CDR3 nucleotides are TGCGCCAGCAGCTTGGGACAGGGGGTATCCTATGGCTACACCTTC.

The chain carries TRBV18 and TRBJ2-3; maybe TRBD1 (6 bases). Germline CDR1 KGHSH, CDR2 LQKENI. Trimming removed 2 bases from V and 3 bases from J, with 15 bases in between. The CDR3 is made up of 16 amino acids. CDR3 nucleotides: TGTGCCAGCTCACCATCGCTCCCAGGGGCTACAGATACGCAGTATTTT. It specifies CASSPSLPGATDTQYF.

This chain links TRBV9 with TRBJ2-2; D not resolved. CDR1 and CDR2 (germline): SGDLS, YYNGEE. The V end was cut by 0 bases, the J end by 0 bases, with 12 bases between. The CDR3 length is 17 residues. In DNA form, the CDR3 reads TGTGCCAGCAGCGTAGAAAAAATCTTCTCGAACACCGGGGAGCTGTTTTTT. Protein product: CASSVEKIFSNTGELFF.

This chain joins TRBV5-1 and TRBJ2-2, with TRBD1 identical over 7 bases. Trimming cost V 4 bases and J 4 bases; bases outside gene matches: 7. There are 15 residues in the CDR3. Per germline, CDR1 SGHRS and CDR2 YFSETQ. The chain's CDR3 is CASSDKGAGTGELFF. The CDR3 DNA is TGCGCCAGCAGCGATAAGGGGGCTGGCACCGGGGAGCTGTTTTTT.

This clone has just a few counts. The chain joins TRBV27 to TRBJ2-7; possible D gene TRBD1, 5 bases. The ends were cut back, 5 bases at V and 2 bases at J, with 16 bases in the middle. The CDR3 runs to 15 residues. Germline V gives CDR1 MNHEY, CDR2 SMNVEV (reference sequence). CDR3 nucleotides: TGTGCCAGCAGTGCGAAGGGGCCCTCGACCTACGAGCAGTACTTC. It specifies CASSAKGPSTYEQYF.

In its sample, this clone was seen once. The chain carries TRBV27 and TRBJ1-4; D not certain. The V and J ends lost 3 bases and 10 bases respectively, with 12 bases between them. Per the germline V gene, CDR1 is MNHEY and CDR2 is SMNVEV (reference sequence). The CDR3 length is 13 residues. Written as DNA, the CDR3 is TGTGCCAGCAGTTTCGGGAGAGAGGGAAAACTGTTTTTT. It specifies CASSFGREGKLFF.

V is TRBV9 and J is TRBJ2-3; D is unclear. Deletions cut 4 bases from V and 5 bases from J, with 8 bases between. This CDR3 spans 12 amino acids. Germline CDR1 is SGDLS and CDR2 is YYNGEE. CDR3 sequence reads: CASSKQRDTQYF. The CDR3 DNA reads TGTGCCAGCAGCAAACAGAGAGATACGCAGTATTTT.

For the CDR3, the DNA is TGCAGCGCAGAACAGGGGGAAGCTTTCTTT. Protein sequence: CSAEQGEAFF. The chain uses TRBV29-1 and TRBJ1-1; 7 bases align to TRBD1. CDR3 length equals 10 residues. In germline, CDR1 is SQVTM, CDR2 ANQGSEA. J lost 8 bases, V lost 7 bases, and 4 bases had no gene match.

CDR3 residues: CASSIQAALYEQYF. The CDR3 bases are TGTGCCAGTAGTATTCAAGCGGCTTTATACGAGCAGTACTTC. The chain joins TRBV19 to TRBJ2-7; D is perhaps TRBD2 (5 bases). This CDR3 contains 14 residues. Germline V gives CDR1 LNHDA, CDR2 SQIVND (reference sequence). Trimming pared 3 bases from V and 4 bases from J, leaving 13 bases between.

The CDR3 sequence is CASSLGNPGISSNEQFF. DNA for the CDR3: TGTGCCAGCAGCTTAGGGAACCCCGGGATCTCTAGCAATGAGCAGTTCTTC. This sequence joins TRBV11-2 and TRBJ2-1, with D possibly matching TRBD2 (5 bases). Trimming left V 1 base short and J 6 bases short, with 19 bases between. Germline values: CDR1 SGHAT, CDR2 FQNNGV. This CDR3 spans 17 amino acids.

V is TRBV29-1 and J is TRBJ2-3; D is uncertain. In germline, CDR1 is SQVTM, CDR2 ANQGSEA. Trimming took 5 bases from V and 9 from J, leaving 9 bases between them. The CDR3 spans 10 residues. For the CDR3, the DNA is TGCAGCGTTTCAGGCGCAACGCAGTATTTT. It specifies CSVSGATQYF.

V gene TRBV30 combines with J gene TRBJ1-2; 10 bases line up with TRBD1. Looked up from germline, CDR1 is GTSNPN and CDR2 is SVGIG (reference sequence). The V segment lost 2 bases and the J segment 5 bases; nucleotides outside the gene matches: 8. The length of the CDR3 is 15 residues. The CDR3 protein is CAWSTQTGGPYGYTF. The CDR3 DNA sequence: TGTGCCTGGAGTACCCAGACAGGGGGCCCTTATGGCTACACCTTC.

The chain has TRBV7-6 and TRBJ2-1; 15 bases agree with TRBD2. Unmatched junction bases numbered 9, after V lost 5 bases and J lost 10 bases. The germline V gene encodes CDR1 SGHVS and CDR2 FNYEAQ. The CDR3 contains 16 residues. This CDR3 is CASSHGGLAGGGEQFF. The DNA for the CDR3 is TGTGCCAGCAGCCACGGGGGACTAGCGGGAGGAGGGGAGCAGTTCTTC.

This clone was picked up one time. V is TRBV6-5 and J is TRBJ1-2, with D possibly TRBD1 on 6 matching bases. This CDR3 contains 13 residues. Trimming pared 6 bases from V and 3 bases from J, leaving 11 bases between. Germline CDR1 reads MNHEY; CDR2 reads SVGAGI. CDR3 in DNA: TGTGCCAGCAGCTACGGACAGTACTATGGCTACACCTTC. This encodes CASSYGQYYGYTF.

V is TRBV29-1 and J is TRBJ2-7; TRBD1 matches at 8 bases. Germline CDR1 is SQVTM and CDR2 is ANQGSEA. Unmatched junction bases numbered 6, after V lost 4 bases and J lost 4 bases. CDR3 length equals 13 residues. The CDR3 DNA sequence: TGCAGCGTTGGCGGGACAGGCCTATACGAGCAGTACTTC. Translating it yields CSVGGTGLYEQYF.